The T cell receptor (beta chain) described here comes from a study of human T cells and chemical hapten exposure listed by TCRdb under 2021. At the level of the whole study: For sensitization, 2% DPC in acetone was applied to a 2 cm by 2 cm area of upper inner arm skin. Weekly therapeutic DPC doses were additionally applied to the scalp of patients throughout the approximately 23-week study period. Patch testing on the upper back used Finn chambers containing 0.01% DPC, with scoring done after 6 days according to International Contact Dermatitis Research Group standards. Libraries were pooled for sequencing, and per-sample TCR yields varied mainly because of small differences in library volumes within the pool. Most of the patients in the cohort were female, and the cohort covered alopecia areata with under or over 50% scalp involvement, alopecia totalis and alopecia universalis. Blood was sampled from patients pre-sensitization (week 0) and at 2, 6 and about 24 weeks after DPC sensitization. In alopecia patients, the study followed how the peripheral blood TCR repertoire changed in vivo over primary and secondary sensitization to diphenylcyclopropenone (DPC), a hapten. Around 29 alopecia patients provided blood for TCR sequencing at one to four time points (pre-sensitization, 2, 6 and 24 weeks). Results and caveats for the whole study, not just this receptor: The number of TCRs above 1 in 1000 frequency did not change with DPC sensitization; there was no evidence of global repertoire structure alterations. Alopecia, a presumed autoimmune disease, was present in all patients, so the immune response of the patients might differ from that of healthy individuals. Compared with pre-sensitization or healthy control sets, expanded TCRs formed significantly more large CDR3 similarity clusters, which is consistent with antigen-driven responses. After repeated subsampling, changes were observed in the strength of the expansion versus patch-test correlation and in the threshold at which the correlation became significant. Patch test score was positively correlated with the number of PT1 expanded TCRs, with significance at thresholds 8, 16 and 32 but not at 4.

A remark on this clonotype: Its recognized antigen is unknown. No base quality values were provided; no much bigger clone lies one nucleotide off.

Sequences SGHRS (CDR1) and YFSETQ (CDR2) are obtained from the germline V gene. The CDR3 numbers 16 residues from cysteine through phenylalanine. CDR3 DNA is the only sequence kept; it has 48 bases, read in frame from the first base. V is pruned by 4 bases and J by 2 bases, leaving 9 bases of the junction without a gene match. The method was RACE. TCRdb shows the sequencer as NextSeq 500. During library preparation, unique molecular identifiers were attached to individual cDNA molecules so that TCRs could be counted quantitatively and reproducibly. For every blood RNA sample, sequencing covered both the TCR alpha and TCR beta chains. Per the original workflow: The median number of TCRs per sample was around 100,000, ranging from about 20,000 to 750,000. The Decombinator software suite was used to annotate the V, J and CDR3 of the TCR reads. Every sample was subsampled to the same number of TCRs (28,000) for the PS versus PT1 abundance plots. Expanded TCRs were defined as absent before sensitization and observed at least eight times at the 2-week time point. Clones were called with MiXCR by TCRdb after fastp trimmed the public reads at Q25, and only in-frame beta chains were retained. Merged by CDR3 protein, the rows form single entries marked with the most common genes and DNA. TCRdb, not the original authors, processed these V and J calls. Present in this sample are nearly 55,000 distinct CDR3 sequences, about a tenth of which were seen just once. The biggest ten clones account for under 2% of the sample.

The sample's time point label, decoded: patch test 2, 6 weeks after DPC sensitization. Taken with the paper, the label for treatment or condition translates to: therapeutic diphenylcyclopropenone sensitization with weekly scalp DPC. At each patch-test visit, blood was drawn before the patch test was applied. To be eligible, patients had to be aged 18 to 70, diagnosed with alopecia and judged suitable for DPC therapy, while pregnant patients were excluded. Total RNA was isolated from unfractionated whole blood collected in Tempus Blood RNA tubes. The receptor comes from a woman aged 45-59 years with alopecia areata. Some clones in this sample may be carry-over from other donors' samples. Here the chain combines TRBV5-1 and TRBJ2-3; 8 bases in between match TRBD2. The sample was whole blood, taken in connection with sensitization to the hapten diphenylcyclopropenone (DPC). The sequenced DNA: TGCGCCAGCAGCCCTAATCTAGCGGGCCTCACAGATACGCAGTATTTT. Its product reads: CASSPNLAGLTDTQYF. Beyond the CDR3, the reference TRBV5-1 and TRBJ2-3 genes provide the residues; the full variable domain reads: KAGVTQTPRYLIKTRGQQVTLSCSPISGHRSVSWYQQTPGQGLQFLFEYFSETQRNKGNFPGRFSGRQFSNSRSEMNVSTLELGDSALYLCASSPNLAGLTDTQYFGPGTRLTVL.